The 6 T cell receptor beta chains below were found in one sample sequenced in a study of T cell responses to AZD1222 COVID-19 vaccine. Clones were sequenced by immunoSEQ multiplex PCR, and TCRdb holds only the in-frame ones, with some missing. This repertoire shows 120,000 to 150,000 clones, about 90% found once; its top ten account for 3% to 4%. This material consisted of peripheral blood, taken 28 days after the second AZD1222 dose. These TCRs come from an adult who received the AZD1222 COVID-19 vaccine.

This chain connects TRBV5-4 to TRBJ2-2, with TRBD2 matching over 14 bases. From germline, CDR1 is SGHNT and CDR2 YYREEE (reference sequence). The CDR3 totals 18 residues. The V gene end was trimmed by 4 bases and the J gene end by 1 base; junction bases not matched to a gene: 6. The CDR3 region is CASSAGLAGGWNTGELFF. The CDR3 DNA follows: TGTGCCAGCAGCGCCGGACTAGCGGGGGGCTGGAACACCGGGGAGCTGTTTTTT.

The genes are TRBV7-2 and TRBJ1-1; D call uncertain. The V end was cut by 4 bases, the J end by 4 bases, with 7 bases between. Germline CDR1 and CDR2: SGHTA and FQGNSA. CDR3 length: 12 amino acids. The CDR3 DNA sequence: TGTGCCAGCAGCTGGGTTGGCACTGAAGCTTTCTTT. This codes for CASSWVGTEAFF.

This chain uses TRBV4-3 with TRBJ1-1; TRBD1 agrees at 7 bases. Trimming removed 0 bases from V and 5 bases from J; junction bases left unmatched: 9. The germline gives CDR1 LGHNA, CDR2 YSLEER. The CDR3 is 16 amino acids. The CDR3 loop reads CASSQDLQGLRTEAFF. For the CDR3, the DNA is TGCGCCAGCAGCCAAGATCTACAGGGGCTGAGGACTGAAGCTTTCTTT.

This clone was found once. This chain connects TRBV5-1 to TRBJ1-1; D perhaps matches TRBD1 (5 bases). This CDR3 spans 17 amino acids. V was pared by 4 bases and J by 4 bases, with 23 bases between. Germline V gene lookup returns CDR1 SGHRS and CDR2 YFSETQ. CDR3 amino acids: CASSPALRMGGGTEAFF. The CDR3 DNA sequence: TGCGCCAGCAGCCCAGCCCTGCGAATGGGGGGGGGCACTGAAGCTTTCTTT.

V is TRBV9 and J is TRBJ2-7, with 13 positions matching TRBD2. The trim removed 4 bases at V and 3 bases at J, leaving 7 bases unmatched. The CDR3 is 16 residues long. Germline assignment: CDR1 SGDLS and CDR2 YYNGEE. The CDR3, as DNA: TGTGCCAGCAGCTCGAGGACTAGCGGGAGACTCTACGAGCAGTACTTC. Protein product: CASSSRTSGRLYEQYF. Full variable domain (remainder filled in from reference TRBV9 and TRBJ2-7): DSGVTQTPKHLITATGQRVTLRCSPRSGDLSVYWYQQSLDQGLQFLIQYYNGEERAKGNILERFSAQQFPDLHSELNLSSLELGDSALYFCASSSRTSGRLYEQYFGPGTRLTVT.

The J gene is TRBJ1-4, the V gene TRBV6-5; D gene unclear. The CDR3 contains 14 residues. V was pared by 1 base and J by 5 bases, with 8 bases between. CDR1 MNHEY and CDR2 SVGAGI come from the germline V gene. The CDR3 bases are TGTGCCAGCAGTTACTTGGCCAGCAATGAAAAACTGTTTTTT. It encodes CASSYLASNEKLFF.